These 32 T cell receptor beta chains were all obtained from the same sample, sequenced in a study of blood T cell repertoires in COVID-19. Measured with immunoSEQ multiplex PCR; TCRdb has only the in-frame clones, and not every one. This sample has some 170,000 clones; roughly 81% occur once, and the top ten carry roughly 9.6%. The source material was peripheral blood. The receptors stem from a woman aged 35 to 49 with COVID-19, enrolled during active disease.

Only a few counts were recorded for this clone. The rearrangement links TRBV9 to TRBJ1-1, with D maybe TRBD1 (5 bases). The CDR3 sequence is 13 residues long. Germline CDR1 reads SGDLS; CDR2 reads YYNGEE. V lost 4 bases to trimming and J lost 4 bases, with 11 bases between them. CDR3 DNA: TGTGCCAGCAGCCTGCAGGGTCTCACTGAAGCTTTCTTT. Residues: CASSLQGLTEAFF.

V gene TRBV14 combines with J gene TRBJ1-1; TRBD1 might be the D (5 bases). Trimming shortened V by 1 base and J by 4 bases, and 16 bases separated the two germline ends. Germline CDR1 is SGHDN and CDR2 is FVKESK. The CDR3 has 16 amino acids. In DNA, the CDR3 is TGTGCCAGCAGCCAAGGGCCCCTGTGGGGGGTCACTGAAGCTTTCTTT. Encoded protein: CASSQGPLWGVTEAFF.

This sequence joins TRBV7-6 and TRBJ2-3; D remains unclear. The CDR3 sequence is 13 residues long. V gave up 1 base and J gave up 2 bases, with 4 bases separating them. CDR1 is SGHVS, CDR2 FNYEAQ, per germline. The CDR3 here is CASSLVYTDTQYF. In nucleotides, the CDR3 is TGTGCCAGCAGCTTAGTCTACACAGATACGCAGTATTTT.

The chain recombines TRBV5-4 with TRBJ2-5, with 16 bases identical to TRBD2. Unmatched junction bases numbered 2, after V lost 4 bases and J lost 5 bases. Germline lookup yields CDR1 SGHNT and CDR2 YYREEE (reference sequence). This CDR3 is built from 15 residues. CDR3 sequence (DNA): TGTGCCAGCAGCAAGGGACTAGCGGGAGGGGAGACCCAGTACTTC. Protein product: CASSKGLAGGETQYF. Full variable domain (remainder filled in from reference TRBV5-4 and TRBJ2-5): ETGVTQSPTHLIKTRGQQVTLRCSSQSGHNTVSWYQQALGQGPQFIFQYYREEENGRGNFPPRFSGLQFPNYSSELNVNALELDDSALYLCASSKGLAGGETQYFGPGTRLLVL.

This rearrangement joins TRBV12-3 or TRBV12-4 to TRBJ2-3; D call uncertain. The V end was cut by 1 base, the J end by 5 bases, with 7 bases between. The CDR3 consists of 13 residues. Here the CDR3 reads CASSLGRIDTQYF. The CDR3 DNA sequence: TGTGCCAGCAGTTTAGGTCGTATAGATACGCAGTATTTT.

CDR3 region: CASSITTGTEAFF. CDR3 nucleotide sequence: TGTGCCAGTAGTATAACGACGGGCACTGAAGCTTTCTTT. This chain uses TRBV19 with TRBJ1-1; D unclear. V was shortened by 2 bases and J by 4 bases, with 8 bases between the two germline ends. The CDR3 has 13 amino acids. Germline lookup yields CDR1 LNHDA and CDR2 SQIVND (reference sequence). Based on the CDR3 plus reference TRBV19 and TRBJ1-1, the full variable domain is DGGITQSPKYLFRKEGQNVTLSCEQNLNHDAMYWYRQDPGQGLRLIYYSQIVNDFQKGDIAEGYSVSREKKESFPLTVTSAQKNPTAFYLCASSITTGTEAFFGQGTRLTVV.

The rearrangement joins TRBV6-5 to TRBJ1-5; D not certain. CDR1 and CDR2 from the germline V gene are MNHEY and SVGAGI. V lost 6 bases, J lost 5 bases, and 17 bases lay in between. CDR3 length: 15 amino acids. CDR3 bases: TGTGCCAGCAGCAACACGGCCCCGAGGGATCAGCCCCAGCATTTT. It specifies CASSNTAPRDQPQHF.

V is TRBV5-1 and J is TRBJ2-7, with 8 bases identical to TRBD2. The CDR3 loop spans 14 amino acids. Losses at the gene ends were 5 bases for V and 5 bases for J; bases not matched to a gene: 9. Germline-derived CDR1 and CDR2 are SGHRS and YFSETQ. CDR3 amino acids: CASSGAGGGNEQYF. The CDR3 DNA reads as TGCGCCAGCAGTGGGGCGGGAGGAGGGAACGAGCAGTACTTC.

This chain links TRBV11-2 with TRBJ1-1, with D possibly being TRBD1 (5 bases). The V gene lost 3 bases and the J gene lost 4 bases, with 12 bases spanning the gap. Germline V gene lookup returns CDR1 SGHAT and CDR2 FQNNGV. The CDR3 has 14 residues. The CDR3 region has the DNA TGTGCCAGCAGCTTGCAGGAGGGGTTCACTGAAGCTTTCTTT. It specifies CASSLQEGFTEAFF.

CDR3 region: CASSETPGLAGYNEQFF. The CDR3 bases are TGTGCCAGCAGCGAAACTCCGGGACTAGCGGGCTACAATGAGCAGTTCTTC. This chain uses TRBV7-9 with TRBJ2-1, with TRBD2 identical over 12 bases. Trimming took 5 bases from V and 3 from J; bases not matched to a gene: 8. There are 17 residues in the CDR3. The germline V gene encodes CDR1 SEHNR and CDR2 FQNEAQ (reference sequence).

This chain links TRBV27 with TRBJ2-1; D is unclear. CDR3 length equals 13 residues. The germline V gene encodes CDR1 MNHEY and CDR2 SMNVEV (reference sequence). The germline V and J ends were trimmed by 3 bases and 4 bases, with 7 bases remaining between them. The CDR3 is CASSLVEYNEQFF. The CDR3 region has the DNA TGTGCCAGCAGTTTGGTGGAGTACAATGAGCAGTTCTTC.

The chain uses TRBV25-1 and TRBJ2-1, with no clear D. CDR1 MGHDK and CDR2 SYGVNS come from the germline V gene. CDR3 size: 14 residues. Trimming took 7 bases from V and 4 from J, leaving 14 bases between them. The CDR3 loop reads CASTGEMHYNEQFF. CDR3 nucleotides: TGTGCCAGCACGGGTGAGATGCATTACAATGAGCAGTTCTTC.

This clone appeared many times. The V call is TRBV7-9, the J call TRBJ1-6; 8 bases map to TRBD1. The CDR3 consists of 15 residues. CDR1 is SEHNR and CDR2 is FQNEAQ in the germline V gene (reference sequence). V was clipped by 3 bases and J by 7 bases; unmatched bases: 5. CDR3 sequence reads: CASSFDRGFNSPLHF. The CDR3 DNA sequence: TGTGCCAGCAGCTTTGACAGGGGATTCAATTCACCCCTCCACTTT.

The chain uses TRBV6-5 and TRBJ2-7; D is unresolved. The CDR3 covers 14 residues. Germline V CDR1 and CDR2: MNHEY, SVGAGI. The V and J ends lost 4 bases and 3 bases respectively, with 13 bases between them. The CDR3 loop reads CASSSGSNDYEQYF. The CDR3 DNA is TGTGCCAGCAGTTCCGGGTCTAATGACTACGAGCAGTACTTC.

The chain couples TRBV6-2 or TRBV6-3 to TRBJ1-5, with a possible D match to TRBD1 (5 bases). V was clipped by 0 bases and J by 7 bases, with 10 bases between them. CDR3 size: 14 residues. Germline V gene lookup returns CDR1 MNHEY and CDR2 SVGEGT. CDR3 sequence (DNA): TGTGCCAGCAGTTACTCACCTGGGGGGCAGCCCCAGCATTTT. It codes for CASSYSPGGQPQHF.

This chain links TRBV23-1 with TRBJ2-7; a weak D match, TRBD2 (6 bases). TRBV23-1 is sorted into the ORF group, with uncertain function. The CDR3 has 14 amino acids. V shed 0 bases and J shed 3 bases, with 9 bases lying between them. In nucleotides, the CDR3 is TGCGCCAGCAGTCAATCCACGGGGGACTACGAGCAGTACTTC. This encodes CASSQSTGDYEQYF.

V gene TRBV7-9 combines with J gene TRBJ2-7; no clear D. CDR1 is SEHNR, CDR2 FQNEAQ, per germline (reference sequence). The CDR3 totals 13 residues. The ends were cut back, 6 bases at V and 3 bases at J, with 12 bases in the middle. For the CDR3, the DNA is TGTGCCAGCAGAGATTCTACCTTCTACGAGCAGTACTTC. Translating it yields CASRDSTFYEQYF.

The J gene is TRBJ2-5, the V gene TRBV7-6, with D unresolved. Per germline, CDR1 SGHVS and CDR2 FNYEAQ. V lost 1 base, J lost 5 bases, and 11 bases lay in between. The CDR3 contains 14 residues. CDR3 protein: CASSLVLFGETQYF. DNA of the CDR3: TGTGCCAGCAGCTTAGTACTCTTCGGGGAGACCCAGTACTTC.

This clone has just one count. The CDR3 region is CASSYSSLEQFF. The CDR3 DNA reads as TGTGCCAGCAGTTACTCGTCCTTAGAGCAGTTCTTC. This sequence joins TRBV6-6 and TRBJ2-1, with no clear D. CDR3 length: 12 residues. Germline V gives CDR1 MNHNY, CDR2 SVGAGI (reference sequence). The ends were cut back, 0 bases at V and 10 bases at J, with 7 bases in the middle.

In its sample, this clone was seen a few times. The gene calls are TRBV6-4 and TRBJ1-6; D call uncertain. Germline CDR1 is MRHNA and CDR2 is SNTAGT. V lost 4 bases to trimming and J lost 7 bases, with 14 bases between them. CDR3 size: 15 residues. The CDR3 spells CASSVEKSENSPLHF. CDR3 DNA: TGTGCCAGCAGTGTTGAGAAGTCGGAGAATTCACCCCTCCACTTT.

The chain joins TRBV2 to TRBJ1-2; 10 bases align to TRBD1. The germline CDR1 and CDR2 sequences are SNHLY and FYNNEI. The V and J ends lost 7 bases and 4 bases, in that order; junction bases with no gene match: 9. CDR3 length: 15 amino acids. The CDR3 DNA is TGTGCCAGCACCAGTTCCGGGACAGGGGTCTATGGCTACACCTTC. This encodes CASTSSGTGVYGYTF. Full variable domain (remainder filled in from reference TRBV2 and TRBJ1-2): EPEVTQTPSHQVTQMGQEVILRCVPISNHLYFYWYRQILGQKVEFLVSFYNNEISEKSEIFDDQFSVERPDGSNFTLKIRSTKLEDSAMYFCASTSSGTGVYGYTFGSGTRLTVV.

This rearrangement joins TRBV4-1 to TRBJ2-3, with 9 positions matching TRBD1. CDR1 and CDR2 (germline): MGHRA, YSYEKL. The CDR3 runs 17 residues. V lost 4 bases to trimming and J lost 5 bases; unmatched junction nucleotides: 13. The CDR3 DNA follows: TGCGCCAGCAGCCTCGGTCCGGGACAGGGTTCTAGAGATACGCAGTATTTT. It encodes CASSLGPGQGSRDTQYF.

The genes are TRBV12-3 or TRBV12-4 and TRBJ2-1; D may be TRBD2 (6 bases). V was pared by 3 bases and J by 7 bases, with 7 bases between. This CDR3 has 12 residues. The CDR3 DNA reads TGTGCCAGCAGTTTGGGGACTAATGAGCAGTTCTTC. Encoded protein: CASSLGTNEQFF.

This rearrangement joins TRBV28 to TRBJ2-7; 7 positions agree with TRBD1. With 4 bases clipped from V and 5 bases from J, the junction kept 8 bases outside the gene matches. The CDR3 has 14 amino acids. CDR1 MDHEN and CDR2 SYDVKM come from the germline V gene. The DNA for the CDR3 is TGTGCCAGCAGTTCCCGACAGGGCGGCGACGAGCAGTACTTC. Protein: CASSSRQGGDEQYF.

The chain has TRBV4-1 and TRBJ2-7; TRBD1 matches at 8 bases. The germline gives CDR1 MGHRA, CDR2 YSYEKL. V gave up 5 bases and J gave up 4 bases; unmatched junction bases: 7. The CDR3 loop spans 14 amino acids. The CDR3 spells CASSYDRGLYEQYF. The CDR3, as DNA: TGCGCCAGCAGCTATGACAGGGGTTTGTACGAGCAGTACTTC.

This chain uses TRBV10-3 with TRBJ2-4; a possible D gene is TRBD2 (5 bases). CDR3 length: 15 residues. CDR1 is ENHRY, CDR2 SYGVKD, per germline. V gave up 3 bases and J gave up 1 base, with 10 bases separating them. The CDR3, as DNA: TGTGCCATCAGTGATTACGGGGATGCCAAAAACATTCAGTACTTC. Translating gives CAISDYGDAKNIQYF.

The gene calls are TRBV6-5 and TRBJ1-5; 8 positions match TRBD1. CDR3 length: 15 amino acids. The germline V gene has CDR1 MNHEY and CDR2 SVGAGI. The trim removed 7 bases at V and 5 bases at J, leaving 10 bases unmatched. The CDR3 sequence: CASKAGTGVYQPQHF. The CDR3 coding sequence is TGTGCCAGCAAAGCCGGGACAGGAGTATATCAGCCCCAGCATTTT.

This clone has more than one count but fewer than ten. The chain carries TRBV7-2 and TRBJ1-1; unclear D gene. This CDR3 comprises 14 residues. Germline lookup yields CDR1 SGHTA and CDR2 FQGNSA. With 5 bases removed from V and 1 base from J, the gap between germline ends came to 11 bases. CDR3 DNA: TGTGCCAGCAGCCCCTACCCGGGGAACACTGAAGCTTTCTTT. Translation: CASSPYPGNTEAFF.

This rearrangement joins TRBV15 to TRBJ2-3; no clear D. The CDR3 consists of 14 residues. V was shortened by 0 bases and J by 3 bases, with 7 bases between the two germline ends. From germline, CDR1 is LNHNV and CDR2 YYDKDF (reference sequence). The DNA of the CDR3 is TGTGCCACCAGCAGAGACACGCGGACAGATACGCAGTATTTT. Residues: CATSRDTRTDTQYF.

The J gene is TRBJ2-5, the V gene TRBV5-6; 10 bases are a match to TRBD2. The CDR3 spans 16 residues. Germline V gene lookup returns CDR1 SGHDT and CDR2 YYEEEE. Trimming cost V 0 bases and J 2 bases; bases outside gene matches: 4. CDR3 nucleotides: TGTGCCAGCAGCTTGGAGGGACTAGCGCTACAAGAGACCCAGTACTTC. This sequence encodes CASSLEGLALQETQYF.

In this sample, this clone turned up a few times. In DNA form, the CDR3 reads TGTGCCAGCAGCCTGGGGGCGACCCCCTACAATGAGCAGTTCTTC. The encoded protein is CASSLGATPYNEQFF. The chain couples TRBV3-1 (or the pseudogene TRBV3-2) to TRBJ2-1; perhaps TRBD1 as D (6 bases). CDR1 LGHDT and CDR2 YNNKEL come from the germline V gene (reference sequence). The CDR3 sequence is 15 residues long. Trimming pared 4 bases from V and 2 bases from J, leaving 12 bases between.

The chain is built from TRBV19 and TRBJ1-1; possible D gene TRBD1, 6 bases. The ends were cut back, 3 bases at V and 0 bases at J, with 8 bases in the middle. This CDR3 is 14 amino acids long. In germline, CDR1 is LNHDA, CDR2 SQIVND (reference sequence). CDR3 DNA: TGTGCCAGTAGTATTTACAGGGTGAACACTGAAGCTTTCTTT. Translation gives CASSIYRVNTEAFF.